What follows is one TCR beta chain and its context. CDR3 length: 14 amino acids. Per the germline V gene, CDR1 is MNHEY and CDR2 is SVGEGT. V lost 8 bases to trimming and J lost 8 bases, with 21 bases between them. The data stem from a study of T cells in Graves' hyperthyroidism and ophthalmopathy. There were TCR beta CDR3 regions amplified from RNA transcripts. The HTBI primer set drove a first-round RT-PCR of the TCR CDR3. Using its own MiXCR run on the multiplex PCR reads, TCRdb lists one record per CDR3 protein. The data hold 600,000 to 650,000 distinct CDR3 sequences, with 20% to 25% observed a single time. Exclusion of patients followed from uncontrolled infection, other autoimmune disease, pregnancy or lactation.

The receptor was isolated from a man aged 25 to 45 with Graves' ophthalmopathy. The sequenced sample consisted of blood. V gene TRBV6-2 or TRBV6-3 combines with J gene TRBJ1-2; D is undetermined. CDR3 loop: CASGRRAITGGYTF. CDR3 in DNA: TGTGCCAGCGGGCGGCGAGCGATTACCGGGGGCTACACCTTC.